This T cell receptor (beta chain) originates from a study of CD8 T cells in ankylosing spondylitis. The study, taken as a whole, reports: Typical of ankylosing spondylitis blood, it appeared, was a TCR beta motif of under 10 highly homologous variants. It was reported that disease-linked clones were significantly enriched in matched ankylosing spondylitis synovial fluid.

This clonotype was recorded a few times. The antigen remains undetermined. Making use of molecular barcodes, quantitative 5'-RACE generated TCR beta libraries. TCRdb analysed the 5' RACE reads with MiXCR anew, one entry per CDR3 protein. The sample has a few hundred thousand distinct CDR3 sequences, over 15% seen once. The sample consisted of blood, either unsorted or a sorted T cell fraction (not recorded which). The TCR was taken from a male donor with ankylosing spondylitis or in good health (not recorded which).

The CDR3 here is CASKTSGAGEQFF. The CDR3 DNA follows: TGTGCCAGCAAGACTAGCGGGGCAGGGGAGCAGTTCTTC. The rearrangement joins TRBV27 to TRBJ2-1; TRBD2 matches at 11 bases. V was clipped by 7 bases and J by 10 bases; unmatched bases: 6. CDR1 and CDR2 from the germline V gene are MNHEY and SMNVEV (reference sequence). The CDR3 loop spans 13 amino acids.